This T cell receptor (beta chain) was profiled in a study of blood T cell repertoires in COVID-19. This CDR3 comprises 14 residues. Between the trimmed V and J ends, which lost 2 bases and 2 bases, there was a span of 8 bases. Per the germline V gene, CDR1 is SNHLY and CDR2 is FYNNEI. The assay was immunoSEQ multiplex PCR, and TCRdb's table has in-frame clones only and misses some. The sample includes about 74,000 clones, roughly 81% of them seen just once. This sequence originates from a man between 65 and 79 years old with acute or convalescent COVID-19. The chain employs TRBV2 and TRBJ2-3; a weak D match, TRBD2 (5 bases). The sequencing sample was made of peripheral blood. In DNA form, the CDR3 reads TGTGCCAGCAGTGAACGGGGATTCACAGATACGCAGTATTTT. This gives the protein CASSERGFTDTQYF.